What follows are 24 T cell receptor beta chains derived from one specimen sequenced in a study of blood T cell repertoires in COVID-19. TCRdb's table, derived via immunoSEQ multiplex PCR, lists solely in-frame clones and lacks some. The top ten clones hold around a sixth of a sample with approximately 110,000 clones, around four fifths of them seen once. The material sequenced was peripheral blood. The receptors originated from a woman aged 60-70 years with acute or convalescent COVID-19.

The chain combines TRBV7-9 with TRBJ2-7, with 11 bases aligning to TRBD2. The V gene end was trimmed by 2 bases and the J gene end by 7 bases; junction bases not matched to a gene: 4. The CDR3 totals 14 residues. Germline lookup yields CDR1 SEHNR and CDR2 FQNEAQ (reference sequence). CDR3 nucleotide sequence: TGTGCCAGCAGCTTACTAGCGGGGGGTCTGGAGCAGTACTTC. Its protein product is CASSLLAGGLEQYF.

This chain connects TRBV20-1 to TRBJ2-4; tentatively, D is TRBD1 (5 bases). Trimming removed 7 bases at V and 12 bases at J, with 16 bases between. This CDR3 has 11 amino acids. CDR1 and CDR2 (germline): DFQATT, SNEGSKA (reference sequence). CDR3 sequence: CSGLKGVDQYF. CDR3 DNA sequence: TGCAGTGGCCTTAAAGGGGTGGATCAGTACTTC.

Only a few counts were recorded for this clone. The chain recombines TRBV30 with TRBJ1-4, with D uncertain. With 8 bases removed from V and 1 base from J, the gap between germline ends came to 8 bases. This CDR3 is 12 amino acids long. CDR1 and CDR2 (germline): GTSNPN, SVGIG (reference sequence). CDR3 sequence: CATTRTNEKLFF. For the CDR3, the DNA is TGTGCCACAACAAGAACTAATGAAAAACTGTTTTTT.

V gene TRBV3-1 (or the pseudogene TRBV3-2) combines with J gene TRBJ1-1, with D unresolved. The CDR3 consists of 14 residues. Trimming took off 0 bases at V and 6 bases at J, with 11 bases between the two ends. Germline CDR1 reads LGHDT; CDR2 reads YNNKEL (reference sequence). The CDR3 is CASSQEGRVAEAFF. The CDR3 bases are TGTGCCAGCAGCCAAGAAGGGAGGGTTGCTGAAGCTTTCTTT.

The chain recombines TRBV29-1 with TRBJ1-2; 7 nucleotides agree with TRBD1. Germline V gene data show CDR1 as SQVTM and CDR2 as ANQGSEA. Trimming took 5 bases from V and 7 from J; bases not matched to a gene: 10. The CDR3 has 13 residues. CDR3 sequence (DNA): TGCAGCGTTAGCCCGAGGGGGCAGGGTGGCTACACCTTC. This translates into CSVSPRGQGGYTF.

The V gene is TRBV24-1, the J gene TRBJ2-1; a possible D gene is TRBD2 (5 bases). The CDR3 spans 18 residues. The V gene lost 0 bases and the J gene lost 6 bases, with 20 bases spanning the gap. The V gene's germline CDR1 is KGHDR and CDR2 SFDVKD. CDR3 nucleotides: TGTGCCACCAGTGATTTGCGGACTTCTCGTGGATCCGGCAATGAGCAGTTCTTC. It translates to CATSDLRTSRGSGNEQFF.

The V call is TRBV6-6, the J call TRBJ1-4; a weak D match, TRBD1 (5 bases). CDR3 length: 16 residues. The V end lost 8 bases, the J end lost 6 bases, and 22 bases lay between the germline ends. CDR1 and CDR2 (germline): MNHNY, SVGAGI (reference sequence). The CDR3 DNA follows: TGTGCCAGCTCCTCTGGAGCGGGGCCGTCCCATGAAAAACTGTTTTTT. Protein product: CASSSGAGPSHEKLFF.

This clone has just a few counts. The genes are TRBV3-1 (or the pseudogene TRBV3-2) and TRBJ1-1, with D hard to call. The ends were cut back, 1 base at V and 8 bases at J, with 5 bases in the middle. This CDR3 region has 11 residues. Germline lookup yields CDR1 LGHDT and CDR2 YNNKEL (reference sequence). The chain's CDR3 is CASSQVREAFF. CDR3 in DNA: TGTGCCAGCAGCCAAGTGAGGGAAGCTTTCTTT.

This sequence joins TRBV5-1 and TRBJ2-7, with 8 bases aligning to TRBD2. Germline V gene sequence: CDR1 SGHRS, CDR2 YFSETQ. The CDR3 spans 15 residues. J was trimmed by 3 bases and V by 0 bases; bases with no gene match: 5. Here the CDR3 DNA reads TGCGCCAGCAGCTTGGCTATAGCGGGGATCTACGAGCAGTACTTC. Translated, it gives CASSLAIAGIYEQYF.

V is TRBV6-5 and J is TRBJ2-1; D gene unclear. The V end was cut by 6 bases, the J end by 2 bases, with 11 bases between. The CDR3 length is 14 residues. Looked up from germline, CDR1 is MNHEY and CDR2 is SVGAGI. The CDR3 sequence: CASRRTGAYNEQFF. The CDR3 DNA sequence: TGTGCCAGCAGGCGCACCGGAGCCTACAATGAGCAGTTCTTC.

The V and J genes are TRBV18 and TRBJ1-1; D is undetermined. CDR3 length: 13 amino acids. V lost 6 bases, J lost 1 base, and 9 bases lay in between. CDR1 KGHSH and CDR2 LQKENI come from the germline V gene. Here the CDR3 reads CASSGQKNTEAFF. The CDR3 DNA reads as TGTGCCAGCTCTGGCCAAAAGAACACTGAAGCTTTCTTT.

The V and J genes are TRBV3-1 (or the pseudogene TRBV3-2) and TRBJ1-1; the D is unclear. Germline V gene lookup returns CDR1 LGHDT and CDR2 YNNKEL (reference sequence). The CDR3 totals 13 residues. V was clipped by 4 bases and J by 3 bases, with 9 bases between them. This CDR3 is CASSLVLDTEAFF. The CDR3 DNA sequence: TGTGCCAGCAGCCTAGTTCTAGACACTGAAGCTTTCTTT.

The rearrangement joins TRBV5-5 to TRBJ1-5, with TRBD1 matching over 7 bases. Germline assignment: CDR1 SGHKS and CDR2 YYEKEE (reference sequence). CDR3 length equals 15 residues. After removal of 3 bases from V and 4 bases from J, the junction contained 7 bases not matched to a gene. CDR3 in DNA: TGTGCCAGCAGCTCGACCGGGACAGAGAATCAGCCCCAGCATTTT. It codes for CASSSTGTENQPQHF.

This clone has only a few counts. The chain couples TRBV7-9 to TRBJ1-3; 11 nucleotides align to TRBD1. The CDR3 runs 16 residues. The germline V gene encodes CDR1 SEHNR and CDR2 FQNEAQ (reference sequence). V trimming: 5 bases; J trimming: 2 bases; junction bases outside the gene matches: 5. CDR3 bases: TGTGCCAGCAGCCTAGGACAGGGGGCAGCTGGAAACACCATATATTTT. As protein: CASSLGQGAAGNTIYF.

The rearrangement uses TRBV2 and TRBJ1-4; 7 bases fit TRBD1. V shed 7 bases and J 0 bases; nucleotides not matched to a gene: 5. Germline V gene data show CDR1 as SNHLY and CDR2 as FYNNEI. The CDR3 is made up of 15 amino acids. DNA for the CDR3: TGTGCCAGCACCAGGACAGGAGCAACTAATGAAAAACTGTTTTTT. It codes for CASTRTGATNEKLFF. Based on the CDR3 plus reference TRBV2 and TRBJ1-4, the full variable domain is EPEVTQTPSHQVTQMGQEVILRCVPISNHLYFYWYRQILGQKVEFLVSFYNNEISEKSEIFDDQFSVERPDGSNFTLKIRSTKLEDSAMYFCASTRTGATNEKLFFGSGTQLSVL.

This chain joins TRBV18 and TRBJ2-1; D is unclear. This CDR3 spans 12 amino acids. From germline, CDR1 is KGHSH and CDR2 LQKENI. V gave up 2 bases and J gave up 12 bases, with 11 bases separating them. The CDR3 region is CASSPNDNRQFF. CDR3 bases: TGTGCCAGCTCACCAAACGACAACCGGCAGTTCTTC.

The chain joins TRBV9 to TRBJ1-6; perhaps TRBD1 as D (6 bases). V was clipped by 0 bases and J by 7 bases, with 14 bases between them. CDR3 size: 16 residues. Germline-derived CDR1 and CDR2 are SGDLS and YYNGEE. The DNA of the CDR3 is TGTGCCAGCAGCGTAGGGACAGCCTTACCCAATTCACCCCTCCACTTT. Translated: CASSVGTALPNSPLHF.

The rearrangement joins TRBV5-1 to TRBJ2-7; 11 bases agree with TRBD1. The junction had 8 bases not matched to a gene; V was cut back by 4 bases and J by 5 bases. The CDR3 has 15 amino acids. CDR1 and CDR2 (germline): SGHRS, YFSETQ. CDR3 region: CASSPAGTGGHEQYF. The DNA for the CDR3 is TGCGCCAGCAGCCCGGCAGGGACAGGGGGGCACGAGCAGTACTTC.

V and J are TRBV5-4 and TRBJ1-1; 7 bases are a match to TRBD1. CDR1 is SGHNT, CDR2 YYREEE, per germline (reference sequence). The CDR3 consists of 15 residues. V trimming: 3 bases; J trimming: 1 base; junction bases outside the gene matches: 6. CDR3 nucleotide sequence: TGTGCCAGCAGCTCTGATGGACAGGCGAACACTGAAGCTTTCTTT. Protein sequence: CASSSDGQANTEAFF.

The chain combines TRBV19 with TRBJ2-6; 8 bases map to TRBD2. Per germline, CDR1 LNHDA and CDR2 SQIVND (reference sequence). The V and J ends lost 4 bases and 2 bases, in that order; junction bases with no gene match: 4. The CDR3 consists of 16 residues. The CDR3 loop reads CASSTETSAGANVLTF. CDR3 nucleotides: TGTGCCAGTAGTACCGAGACTAGCGCTGGGGCCAACGTCCTGACTTTC.

The rearrangement uses TRBV19 and TRBJ2-3; D is possibly TRBD2 (6 bases). The germline gives CDR1 LNHDA, CDR2 SQIVND (reference sequence). Trimming shortened V by 7 bases and J by 4 bases, and 9 bases separated the two germline ends. The CDR3 extends over 12 amino acids. This chain's CDR3 is CASNSGADTQYF. The CDR3 coding sequence is TGTGCCAGTAATTCGGGAGCAGATACGCAGTATTTT.

CDR3 nucleotides: TGTGCCAGCAGCCAAGTAGCGGCGCGGGGACTTTTGTCACCCCTCCACTTT. It specifies CASSQVAARGLLSPLHF. The genes are TRBV3-1 (or the pseudogene TRBV3-2) and TRBJ1-6, with a possible D match to TRBD1 (5 bases). This CDR3 contains 17 residues. Germline CDR1 reads LGHDT; CDR2 reads YNNKEL (reference sequence). The V gene lost 1 base and the J gene lost 10 bases, with 20 bases spanning the gap.

This CDR3 reads CASSRDRDQPQHF. CDR3 in DNA: TGTGCCAGTAGCCGTGACAGGGATCAGCCCCAGCATTTT. The V gene is TRBV19, the J gene TRBJ1-5, with 7 bases fitting TRBD1. Losses at the gene ends were 6 bases for V and 5 bases for J; bases not matched to a gene: 4. The CDR3 has 13 amino acids. Germline CDR1 is LNHDA and CDR2 is SQIVND (reference sequence).

J is TRBJ2-1 and V is TRBV29-1, with a possible D match to TRBD2 (6 bases). CDR1 is SQVTM and CDR2 is ANQGSEA in the germline V gene. The CDR3 sequence is 11 residues long. Trimming stripped 7 bases from V and 7 bases from J, with 11 bases between. The CDR3 loop is CSAGTGNEQFF. CDR3 bases: TGCAGCGCCGGGACTGGGAATGAGCAGTTCTTC.